The 17 T cell receptor beta chains presented below share a single source sample, sequenced in a study of shared T cell receptors in the human thymus. The protocol was immunoSEQ multiplex PCR, while the TCRdb copy is restricted to in-frame clones and leaves out a portion. Altogether around 67,000 clones are present, about 95% being singletons, with the ten largest covering less than 0.04%. The source material was thymocytes. Receptors originate from a human donor.

The rearrangement links TRBV5-1 to TRBJ2-7; unclear D gene. Trimming took 4 bases from V and 1 from J, leaving 24 bases between them. The germline gives CDR1 SGHRS, CDR2 YFSETQ. The CDR3 covers 18 residues. CDR3 bases: TGCGCCAGCAGCATTGCCACCCAAACGGATTTAGGGTCCTACGAGCAGTACTTC. It yields the protein CASSIATQTDLGSYEQYF. The full variable domain, its missing parts supplied by reference TRBV5-1 and TRBJ2-7, is KAGVTQTPRYLIKTRGQQVTLSCSPISGHRSVSWYQQTPGQGLQFLFEYFSETQRNKGNFPGRFSGRQFSNSRSEMNVSTLELGDSALYLCASSIATQTDLGSYEQYFGPGTRLTVT.

The V call is TRBV5-1, the J call TRBJ2-2; 8 bases fit TRBD2. With V trimmed by 0 bases and J by 0 bases, 4 bases remained unmatched. The CDR3 consists of 17 residues. Germline CDR1 and CDR2: SGHRS and YFSETQ. CDR3 sequence: CASSLDGGGPNTGELFF. CDR3 in DNA: TGCGCCAGCAGCTTGGACGGCGGGGGGCCGAACACCGGGGAGCTGTTTTTT.

The J gene is TRBJ1-2, the V gene TRBV5-1; no clear D. From germline, CDR1 is SGHRS and CDR2 YFSETQ. Trimming cost V 4 bases and J 7 bases, with 11 bases left between them. CDR3 length: 12 residues. CDR3 residues: CASSLDLGGYTF. Written as DNA, the CDR3 is TGCGCCAGCAGCCTCGACCTGGGTGGCTACACCTTC.

The rearrangement uses TRBV11-2 and TRBJ2-1, with 8 bases fitting TRBD1. The CDR3 covers 16 residues. CDR1 and CDR2 from the germline V gene are SGHAT and FQNNGV. V shed 5 bases, J shed 9 bases, and the junction held 15 bases outside the gene matches. Written as DNA, the CDR3 is TGTGCCAGCAGCCAAAGACCGGACAGGGCCAGCTGTGAGCAGTTCTTC. Residues: CASSQRPDRASCEQFF.

The chain recombines TRBV4-3 with TRBJ2-1; TRBD2 matches at 7 bases. The V gene's germline CDR1 is LGHNA and CDR2 YSLEER. V shed 5 bases, J shed 13 bases, and the junction held 11 bases outside the gene matches. This CDR3 spans 13 amino acids. CDR3 bases: TGCGCCAGCAGCTTCCAGTCGACTAGCCCTCAGTTCTTC. It specifies CASSFQSTSPQFF.

V is TRBV4-1 and J is TRBJ1-3; the D is unclear. This CDR3 spans 16 amino acids. Germline CDR1 reads MGHRA; CDR2 reads YSYEKL. Trimming shortened V by 3 bases and J by 0 bases, and 12 bases separated the two germline ends. Written as DNA, the CDR3 is TGCGCCAGCAGCCATTTAAGACGGGCCTCTGGAAACACCATATATTTT. Translated, it gives CASSHLRRASGNTIYF.

The J gene is TRBJ2-7, the V gene TRBV6-5; D possibly matches TRBD1 or TRBD2 (6 bases each). This CDR3 is 14 amino acids long. Trimming left V 6 bases short and J 0 bases short, with 12 bases between. Germline CDR1 and CDR2: MNHEY and SVGAGI. In DNA form, the CDR3 reads TGTGCCAGCAGGGAGGGACACCACTCCTACGAGCAGTACTTC. This encodes CASREGHHSYEQYF.

V is TRBV2 and J is TRBJ1-1; D might be TRBD1 (5 bases). The germline V gene has CDR1 SNHLY and CDR2 FYNNEI. V gave up 8 bases and J gave up 3 bases, with 25 bases separating them. The CDR3 has 17 amino acids. Here the CDR3 reads CASAHPDSGFPDTEAFF. The CDR3, as DNA: TGTGCCAGCGCCCATCCCGATTCAGGGTTCCCGGACACTGAAGCTTTCTTT.

This chain links TRBV29-1 with TRBJ2-7; TRBD1 might be the D (6 bases). CDR1 SQVTM and CDR2 ANQGSEA come from the germline V gene. This CDR3 has 12 amino acids. Trimming pared 5 bases from V and 2 bases from J, leaving 10 bases between. For the CDR3, the DNA is TGCAGCGTTAAAGGACAGACCTACGAGCAGTACTTC. Translation gives CSVKGQTYEQYF.

This rearrangement joins TRBV27 to TRBJ2-7; 7 positions agree with TRBD1. The CDR3 has 13 residues. CDR1 and CDR2 from the germline V gene are MNHEY and SMNVEV (reference sequence). J lost 4 bases, V lost 8 bases, and 8 bases had no gene match. CDR3: CASDTTGTYEQYF. CDR3 DNA: TGTGCCAGCGACACGACAGGGACATACGAGCAGTACTTC.

The J gene is TRBJ1-6, the V gene TRBV7-2; weak D call: TRBD1 (5 bases). This CDR3 spans 18 amino acids. CDR1 is SGHTA and CDR2 is FQGNSA in the germline V gene. V shed 4 bases and J shed 6 bases, with 22 bases lying between them. CDR3 amino acids: CASSSPMGIQGLNSPLHF. The CDR3, as DNA: TGTGCCAGCAGCTCCCCAATGGGCATCCAGGGCCTTAATTCACCCCTCCACTTT. The full variable domain, with the rest looked up from reference TRBV7-2 and TRBJ1-6, is GAGVSQSPSNKVTEKGKDVELRCDPISGHTALYWYRQSLGQGLEFLIYFQGNSAPDKSGLPSDRFSAERTGGSVSTLTIQRTQQEDSAVYLCASSSPMGIQGLNSPLHFGNGTRLTVT.

The chain recombines TRBV9 with TRBJ2-1; D is uncertain. This CDR3 has 17 amino acids. The V end was cut by 2 bases, the J end by 5 bases, with 20 bases between. Per the germline V gene, CDR1 is SGDLS and CDR2 is YYNGEE. This CDR3 is CASSVNEGPGGHNEQFF. The CDR3 coding sequence is TGTGCCAGCAGCGTTAACGAAGGGCCAGGCGGCCACAATGAGCAGTTCTTC.

The rearrangement links TRBV5-1 to TRBJ2-1, with 11 bases matching TRBD1. Germline V gene sequence: CDR1 SGHRS, CDR2 YFSETQ. The CDR3 runs to 19 residues. The V gene end was trimmed by 4 bases and the J gene end by 7 bases; junction bases not matched to a gene: 19. CDR3 sequence (DNA): TGCGCCAGCAGCAACGACAATCTTCCAGGGACAGGGGGTGAAAATGAGCAGTTCTTC. The encoded protein is CASSNDNLPGTGGENEQFF.

The chain links TRBV7-3 to TRBJ2-1; D is ambiguous. Germline assignment: CDR1 SGHTA and CDR2 FQGTGA. The CDR3 is made up of 13 amino acids. V lost 3 bases, J lost 6 bases, and 9 bases lay in between. Written as DNA, the CDR3 is TGTGCCAGCAGCTTTCCAGGCTGCAATGAGCAGTTCTTC. This codes for CASSFPGCNEQFF.

The rearrangement uses TRBV10-3 and TRBJ1-3; 7 nucleotides align to TRBD1. The CDR3 length is 21 residues. In germline, CDR1 is ENHRY, CDR2 SYGVKD. V shed 7 bases and J 0 bases; nucleotides not matched to a gene: 24. In DNA form, the CDR3 reads TGTGCCATCAAAAGTGGGGGGGACAGCCCCAAATTGATAAGCTCTGGAAACACCATATATTTT. Residues: CAIKSGGDSPKLISSGNTIYF.

The rearrangement uses TRBV5-6 and TRBJ2-7, with D possibly TRBD1 on 5 matching bases. Trimming removed 4 bases at V and 3 bases at J, with 26 bases between. CDR1 and CDR2 from the germline V gene are SGHDT and YYEEEE. The CDR3 extends over 18 amino acids. The chain's CDR3 is CASSADKTSPHGYYEQYF. The CDR3 DNA follows: TGTGCCAGCAGCGCGGACAAAACATCACCCCATGGCTACTACGAGCAGTACTTC.

The chain carries TRBV6-6 and TRBJ1-2; no reliable D call. Trimming shortened V by 6 bases and J by 5 bases, and 13 bases separated the two germline ends. Per germline, CDR1 MNHNY and CDR2 SVGAGI (reference sequence). The CDR3 is made up of 13 amino acids. CDR3 residues: CASRPPKGYGYTF. The DNA of the CDR3 is TGTGCCAGCAGGCCCCCTAAAGGTTATGGCTACACCTTC.